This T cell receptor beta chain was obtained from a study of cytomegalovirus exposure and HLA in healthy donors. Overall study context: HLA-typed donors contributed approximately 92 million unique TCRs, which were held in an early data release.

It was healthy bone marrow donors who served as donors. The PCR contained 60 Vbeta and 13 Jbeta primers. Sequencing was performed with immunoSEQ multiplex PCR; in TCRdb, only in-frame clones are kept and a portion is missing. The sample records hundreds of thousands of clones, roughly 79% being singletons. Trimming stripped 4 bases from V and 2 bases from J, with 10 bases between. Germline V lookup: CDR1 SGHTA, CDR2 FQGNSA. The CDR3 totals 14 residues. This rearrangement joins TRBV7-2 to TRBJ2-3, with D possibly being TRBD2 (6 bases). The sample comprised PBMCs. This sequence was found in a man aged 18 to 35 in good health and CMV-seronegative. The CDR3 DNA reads TGTGCCAGCAGCTCGGGGGACTCCACAGATACGCAGTATTTT. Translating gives CASSSGDSTDTQYF.